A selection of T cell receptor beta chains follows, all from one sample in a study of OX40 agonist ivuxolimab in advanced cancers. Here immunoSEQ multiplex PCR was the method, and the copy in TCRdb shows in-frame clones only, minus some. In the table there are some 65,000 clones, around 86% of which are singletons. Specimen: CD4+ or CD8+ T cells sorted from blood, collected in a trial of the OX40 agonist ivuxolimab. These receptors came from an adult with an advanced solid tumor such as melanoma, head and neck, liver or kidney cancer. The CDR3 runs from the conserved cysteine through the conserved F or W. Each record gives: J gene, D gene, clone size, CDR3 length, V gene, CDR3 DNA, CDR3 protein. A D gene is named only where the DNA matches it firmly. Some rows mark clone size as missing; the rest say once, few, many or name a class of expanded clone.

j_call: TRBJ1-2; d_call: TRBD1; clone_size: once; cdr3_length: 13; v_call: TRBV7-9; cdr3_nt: TGTGCCAGCAGCTCTTGGACAGGGCTAGGCTACACCTTC; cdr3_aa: CASSSWTGLGYTF
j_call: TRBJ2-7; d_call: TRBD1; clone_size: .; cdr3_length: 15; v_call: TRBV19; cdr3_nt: TGTGCCAGTAAAAAACCGGGACAGGGGGCGGACGAGCAGTACTTC; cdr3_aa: CASKKPGQGADEQYF
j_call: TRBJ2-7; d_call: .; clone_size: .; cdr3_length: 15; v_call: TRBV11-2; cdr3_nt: TGTGCCAGCAGCTTTCTACAGGGAGGGTCGTACGAGCAGTACTTC; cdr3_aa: CASSFLQGGSYEQYF
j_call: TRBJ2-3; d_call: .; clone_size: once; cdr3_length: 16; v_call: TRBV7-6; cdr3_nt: TGTGCCAGCAGCTCAATCGGGACTGCCTTAGTCGATACGCAGTATTTT; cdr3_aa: CASSSIGTALVDTQYF
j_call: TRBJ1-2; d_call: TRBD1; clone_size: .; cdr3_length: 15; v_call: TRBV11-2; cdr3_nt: TGTGCCAGCAGCGCCCTAGTTCGGACAGGGGATGGCTACACCTTC; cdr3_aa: CASSALVRTGDGYTF
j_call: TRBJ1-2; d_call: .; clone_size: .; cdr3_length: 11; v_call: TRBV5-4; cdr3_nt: TGTGCCAGCAGCTTGGACTATGGCTACACCTTC; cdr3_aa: CASSLDYGYTF
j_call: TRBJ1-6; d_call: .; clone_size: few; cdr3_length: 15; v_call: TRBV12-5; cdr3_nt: TGTGCTAGTGGTACCCGGACCGGGGCTGCTTCACCCCTCCACTTT; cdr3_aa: CASGTRTGAASPLHF
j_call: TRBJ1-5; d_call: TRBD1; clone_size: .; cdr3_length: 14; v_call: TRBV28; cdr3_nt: TGTGCCAGCATCGAGGACAGGACAAGTCAGCCCCAGCATTTT; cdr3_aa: CASIEDRTSQPQHF
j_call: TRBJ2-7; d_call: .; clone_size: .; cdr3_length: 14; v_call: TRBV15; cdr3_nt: TGTGCCACCAGCAGAGCCCGCGGTACCTACGAGCAGTACTTC; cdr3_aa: CATSRARGTYEQYF
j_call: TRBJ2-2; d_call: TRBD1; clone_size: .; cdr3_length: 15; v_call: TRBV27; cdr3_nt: TGTGCCAGTATGCCAGGGGGCGCGCGCACCGGGGAGCTGTTTTTT; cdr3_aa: CASMPGGARTGELFF
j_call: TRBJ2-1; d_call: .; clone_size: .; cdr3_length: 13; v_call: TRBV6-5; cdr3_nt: TGTGCCACTCATGACGGGTACTACAATGAGCAGTTCTTC; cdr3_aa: CATHDGYYNEQFF
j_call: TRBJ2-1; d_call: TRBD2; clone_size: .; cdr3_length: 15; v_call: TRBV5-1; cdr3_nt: TGCGCCAGCAGCTTGGTGGCGGGGGGAGACTTAGAGCAGTTCTTC; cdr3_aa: CASSLVAGGDLEQFF
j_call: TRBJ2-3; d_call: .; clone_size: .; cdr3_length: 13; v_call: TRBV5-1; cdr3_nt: TGCGCCAGCACCAGGACTGGATCAGATACGCAGTATTTT; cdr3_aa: CASTRTGSDTQYF
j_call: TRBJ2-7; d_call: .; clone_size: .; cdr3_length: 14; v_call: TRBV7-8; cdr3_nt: TGTGCCAGCAGCTTAGCGGAGGGGGGCGGCGAGCAGTACTTC; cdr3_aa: CASSLAEGGGEQYF
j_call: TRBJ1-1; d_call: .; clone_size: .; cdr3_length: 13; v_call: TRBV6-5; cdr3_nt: TGTGCCAGCAGTTACTCCAGGAGGGATGAAGCTTTCTTT; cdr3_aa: CASSYSRRDEAFF
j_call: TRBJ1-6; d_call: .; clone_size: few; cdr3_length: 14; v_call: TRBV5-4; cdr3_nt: TGTGCCAGCAGCTTGCAGGGCCTGGATTCACCCCTCCACTTT; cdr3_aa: CASSLQGLDSPLHF
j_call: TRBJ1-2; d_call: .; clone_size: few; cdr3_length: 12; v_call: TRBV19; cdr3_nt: TGTGCCAGTAGAGTCACCAACTATGGCTACACCTTC; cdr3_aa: CASRVTNYGYTF
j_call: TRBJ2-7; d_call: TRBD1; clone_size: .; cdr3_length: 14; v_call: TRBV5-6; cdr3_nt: TGTGCCAGCAGCTTGAGGGCAGGGGGCCACGAGCAGTACTTC; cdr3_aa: CASSLRAGGHEQYF
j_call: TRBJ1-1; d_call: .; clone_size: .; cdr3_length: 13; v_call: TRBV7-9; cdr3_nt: TGTGCCAGCAGCTTTAAACGGAACACTGAAGCTTTCTTT; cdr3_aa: CASSFKRNTEAFF
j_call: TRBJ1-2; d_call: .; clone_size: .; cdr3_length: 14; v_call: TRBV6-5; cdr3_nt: TGTGCCAGCAGTTACTCGGGACGAGAATATGGCTACACCTTC; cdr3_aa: CASSYSGREYGYTF
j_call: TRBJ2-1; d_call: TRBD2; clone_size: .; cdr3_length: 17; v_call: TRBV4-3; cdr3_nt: TGCGCCAGCAGCCAAGATTGGTCCCAGCGGGGGTTCAATGAGCAGTTCTTC; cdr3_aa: CASSQDWSQRGFNEQFF
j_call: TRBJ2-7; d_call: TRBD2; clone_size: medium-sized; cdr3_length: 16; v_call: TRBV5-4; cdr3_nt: TGTGCCAGCAGCTTGAATGGCGGGGGAAGCTCCTACGAGCAGTACTTC; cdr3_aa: CASSLNGGGSSYEQYF
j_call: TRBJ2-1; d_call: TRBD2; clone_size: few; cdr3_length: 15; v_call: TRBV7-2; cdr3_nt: TGTGCCAGCAACCTGATAGCGGGGGTCCCTGGTGAGCAGTTCTTC; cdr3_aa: CASNLIAGVPGEQFF
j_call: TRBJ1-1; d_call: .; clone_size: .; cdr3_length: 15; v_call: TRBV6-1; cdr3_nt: TGTGCCAGCACATCTTTCGGCCAGACGAACACTGAAGCTTTCTTT; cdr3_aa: CASTSFGQTNTEAFF
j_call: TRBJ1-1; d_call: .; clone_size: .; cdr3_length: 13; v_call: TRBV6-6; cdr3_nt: TGTGCCAGCAGTTACTCGGCGTTTTCTGAAGCTTTCTTT; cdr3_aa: CASSYSAFSEAFF
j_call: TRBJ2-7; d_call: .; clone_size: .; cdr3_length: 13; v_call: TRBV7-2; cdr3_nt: TGTGCCAGCAGCTTAGGGCCGGCTGTCGAGCAGTACTTC; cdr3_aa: CASSLGPAVEQYF